These 28 T cell receptor beta chains share one sample of origin, sequenced in a study of CD4 and CD8 cells across lung adenocarcinoma regions. TCRdb processed the PCR reads anew with MiXCR; each CDR3 protein has one entry. Among 10,000 to 15,000 distinct CDR3 sequences listed, roughly 47% were seen once. Sequenced material: CD8+ T cells from the margin of a lung tumor. The receptors were gathered from a male donor with lung adenocarcinoma. The CD4 and CD8 labels of this study may be unreliable.

This clonotype has only one observation. Germline and junction disagree at one end, which may indicate a read error. The chain has TRBV27 and TRBJ2-5; no definite D call. Per germline, CDR1 MNHEY and CDR2 SMNVEV (reference sequence). CDR3 length: 13 amino acids. The CDR3 nucleotides are TGTGCCAGGGGTCCGATTAGCACAGATACGCAGTATTTC. Its translation is CARGPISTDTQYF.

By proportion, this clonotype is medium-sized. Sequence at one end of the junction differs from germline and may be a read error. The V gene is TRBV7-7, the J gene TRBJ2-2; 8 nucleotides agree with TRBD1. The CDR3 consists of 13 residues. Germline V gene lookup returns CDR1 SSHAT and CDR2 FNYEAQ (reference sequence). The CDR3 DNA follows: TGTGCTAGCAGCTTAGACAGGGGCGAAGAGCTGTTTTTT. Its translation: CASSLDRGEELFF.

A few counts support this clonotype. The V and J genes are TRBV23-1 and TRBJ1-6; D ambiguous. TRBV23-1 is treated as an ORF (open reading frame) with a function not yet certain. Trimming left V 1 base short and J 10 bases short, with 11 bases between. The CDR3 contains 14 residues. The CDR3 region has the DNA TGCGCCAGCAGTCAATGGATGGTTGAATCACCCCTCCACTTT. Translation gives CASSQWMVESPLHF.

The chain combines TRBV6-5 with TRBJ2-5; D is uncertain. The J call may be faulty, since TRBJ2-7 better matches the DNA end. This CDR3 is built from 12 residues. Germline CDR1 reads MNHEY; CDR2 reads SVGAGI. The chain's CDR3 is CASSSSGGEQYF. CDR3 DNA sequence: TGTGCCAGCAGTTCGTCGGGCGGCGAGCAGTACTTC.

This chain uses TRBV7-2 with TRBJ1-1; no reliable D call. The V and J ends lost 5 bases and 1 base respectively, with 8 bases between them. In germline, CDR1 is SGHTA, CDR2 FQGNSA. The CDR3 sequence is 13 residues long. CDR3 in amino acids: CASSRTANTEAFF. The CDR3 DNA sequence: TGTGCCAGCAGCCGGACGGCGAACACTGAAGCTTTCTTT.

This clonotype is categorized as large (0.1 to 1%). The rearrangement links TRBV6-5 to TRBJ2-1; no definite D call. The CDR3 loop spans 15 amino acids. V was cut by 0 bases and J by 4 bases, with 10 bases left in between. Germline values: CDR1 MNHEY, CDR2 SVGAGI. DNA of the CDR3: TGTGCCAGCAGTTACTCGCCCTCCATATACAATGAGCAGTTCTTC. It translates to CASSYSPSIYNEQFF.

As for this clonotype: The junction shows a germline mismatch at one end, possibly a read error. The chain has TRBV6-1 and TRBJ2-3; possible D gene TRBD2, 7 bases. The germline gives CDR1 MNHNS, CDR2 SASEGT. The CDR3 is 16 residues long. The DNA of the CDR3 is TGTGCCAGCGGGGAAGCTGGGGGGGGGGGCACAGAGACGCAGTACTTT. Residues: CASGEAGGGGTETQYF.

This clonotype was found a few times. The chain is built from TRBV19 and TRBJ2-2; D is undetermined. Trimming left V 5 bases short and J 6 bases short, with 1 base between. This CDR3 has 10 amino acids. Germline V gene data show CDR1 as LNHDA and CDR2 as SQIVND (reference sequence). The CDR3 reads CASSAGELFF. CDR3 sequence (DNA): TGTGCCAGTAGTGCCGGGGAGCTGTTTTTT.

This clonotype appeared a single time. The chain links TRBV6-1 to TRBJ2-3; D not resolved. Germline values: CDR1 MNHNS, CDR2 SASEGT. V was pared by 6 bases and J by 8 bases, with 24 bases between. The CDR3 consists of 16 residues. The CDR3 nucleotides are TGTGCCAGCAGGGGCCTCGCGGCTGTGGGATCAGGTACGCAGTATTTT. It encodes CASRGLAAVGSGTQYF.

V is TRBV20-1 and J is TRBJ2-2, with D perhaps TRBD2 (5 bases). Germline V gene data show CDR1 as DFQATT and CDR2 as SNEGSKA (reference sequence). The V end was cut by 5 bases, the J end by 4 bases, with 8 bases between. CDR3 length: 12 residues. The CDR3 DNA reads as TGCAGTGCTTCTGGGAGCACCGGGGAGCTGTTTTTT. Its protein is CSASGSTGELFF.

Worth noting for this clonotype: The conserved phenylalanine or tryptophan normally closing the CDR3 is absent here, so this likely arose from a read error. No DNA is shown, since the ends of the CDR3 on it are uncertain; the CDR3 is the one TCRdb lists. This CDR3 is CAIPPGATGDEQFFGQ. The V and J genes are TRBV10-1 and TRBJ1-1; the tabulated D call, TRBD1, remains unverified against the DNA. CDR1 and CDR2 (germline): WNHNN, SYGVQD (reference sequence). The CDR3 is 16 amino acids long, termini counted.

This clonotype has a handful of counts. CDR3 in amino acids: CASSQGQGGYNEQFF. The DNA for the CDR3 is TGTGCCAGTAGCCAGGGACAGGGGGGGTACAATGAGCAGTTCTTC. V gene TRBV19 combines with J gene TRBJ2-1, with TRBD1 matching 11 bases. There are 15 residues in the CDR3. V lost 6 bases and J lost 4; bases outside the gene matches: 5. The germline CDR1 and CDR2 sequences are LNHDA and SQIVND (reference sequence).

For this clonotype: An end of the junction does not agree with germline; a read error may underlie this. The rearrangement links TRBV6-4 to TRBJ2-1; maybe TRBD2 (6 bases). Germline lookup yields CDR1 MRHNA and CDR2 SNTAGT. The CDR3 sequence is 15 residues long. In DNA, the CDR3 is TGTGCCAGCAGTGACTCTAGCGGAGAGGCCAATGAGCAGTTCTTT. Translating gives CASSDSSGEANEQFF.

This clonotype is medium-sized (0.01 to 0.1%). This chain links TRBV12-3 or TRBV12-4 with TRBJ2-3; 10 bases fit TRBD1. CDR3 length equals 15 residues. Trimming removed 6 bases from V and 4 bases from J; junction bases left unmatched: 7. The CDR3 coding sequence is TGTGCCAGCAGCTCCGACAGGGGGCGGTCAGATACGCAGTATTTT. This encodes CASSSDRGRSDTQYF.

The chain uses TRBV7-6 and TRBJ2-4; 14 nucleotides agree with TRBD2. Unmatched junction bases numbered 21, after V lost 1 base and J lost 13 bases. Germline CDR1 SGHVS, CDR2 FNYEAQ. CDR3 length: 20 residues. The CDR3 nucleotides read TGTGCCAGCAGCTTAGTCAGGGAGGGACTAGCGGGAGAGAGAGGGGATGAGCAGTACTTC. Translated, it gives CASSLVREGLAGERGDEQYF.

V is TRBV10-3 and J is TRBJ2-5; either TRBD1 or TRBD2 may supply D (6 bases each). Germline CDR1 ENHRY, CDR2 SYGVKD. The length of the CDR3 is 15 residues. Trimming removed 11 bases at V and 11 bases at J, with 30 bases between. The DNA of the CDR3 is TGTGCCGGGGGGCTCCGGGGGCGGGGCCCAGATACGCAGTACTTC. Translation: CAGGLRGRGPDTQYF.

This clonotype was found many times. J is TRBJ2-3 and V is TRBV6-1; either TRBD1 or TRBD2 may fit D (7 bases each). Trimming removed 2 bases from V and 5 bases from J, with 23 bases in between. Germline assignment: CDR1 MNHNS and CDR2 SASEGT. CDR3 length equals 18 residues. The CDR3 nucleotides read TGTGCCAGCAGTGAATGGGCGACGGGATCAGGGGGGGTAGATACGCAGTATTTT. It is translated as CASSEWATGSGGVDTQYF.

This clonotype turned up a few times. V usage is TRBV5-1 and J usage is TRBJ2-4; possibly TRBD1 for D (6 bases). CDR1 SGHRS and CDR2 YFSETQ come from the germline V gene. The CDR3 contains 13 residues. The ends were cut back, 4 bases at V and 5 bases at J, with 10 bases in the middle. The CDR3 coding sequence is TGCGCCAGCAGCGTGGACAGACAAAACATTCAGTACTTC. It yields the protein CASSVDRQNIQYF.

The chain couples TRBV6-5 to TRBJ2-2; 11 bases align to TRBD2. Per the germline V gene, CDR1 is MNHEY and CDR2 is SVGAGI. Trimming cost V 0 bases and J 1 base; bases outside gene matches: 1. This CDR3 comprises 17 residues. The CDR3 protein is CASSYSGLAGNTGELFF. CDR3 sequence (DNA): TGTGCCAGCAGTTACTCCGGACTAGCGGGGAACACCGGGGAGCTGTTTTTT.

The V and J genes are TRBV6-1 and TRBJ2-1; D might be TRBD1 or TRBD2, each matching 5 bases. Per germline, CDR1 MNHNS and CDR2 SASEGT. This CDR3 contains 14 residues. V was cut by 7 bases and J by 5 bases, with 15 bases left in between. Written as DNA, the CDR3 is TGTGCCAGCACCAATTCCCGGGGCCACAATGAGCAGTTCTTC. It yields the protein CASTNSRGHNEQFF.

The chain links TRBV10-1 to TRBJ2-5; TRBD2 is a possible D gene (5 bases). Trimming pared 7 bases from V and 1 base from J, leaving 10 bases between. The CDR3 covers 13 residues. Germline CDR1 and CDR2: WNHNN and SYGVQD (reference sequence). CDR3 in amino acids: CASKGEGQETQYF. The CDR3 DNA follows: TGCGCCAGCAAAGGAGAGGGCCAAGAGACCCAGTACTTC.

Details on this clonotype: At one end the junction does not follow the germline gene, possibly because of a read error. The gene calls are TRBV6-1 and TRBJ2-1; D is undetermined. Germline V lookup: CDR1 MNHNS, CDR2 SASEGT. The CDR3 loop spans 15 amino acids. CDR3 loop: CARSDPAVSINEQFF. CDR3 DNA sequence: TGTGCCAGGAGTGACCCGGCTGTGAGCATAAATGAGCAGTTCTTT.

V is TRBV27 and J is TRBJ2-3, with D uncertain. The germline V gene encodes CDR1 MNHEY and CDR2 SMNVEV (reference sequence). This CDR3 is built from 13 residues. V lost 8 bases to trimming and J lost 12 bases, with 21 bases between them. This chain's CDR3 is CASGLSTKNIQYF. CDR3 coding DNA: TGTGCCAGCGGCCTGTCAACCAAAAATATTCAGTATTTT.

CDR3 sequence: CASSSRLAGGTYTQYF. The CDR3 coding sequence is TGTGCCAGCAGTTCACGACTAGCGGGAGGCACATATACGCAGTACTTC. The J gene is TRBJ2-3, the V gene TRBV27, with 13 bases lining up with TRBD2. With the DNA end fitting TRBJ2-7 better, the J assignment may be wrong. This CDR3 has 16 residues. CDR1 MNHEY and CDR2 SMNVEV come from the germline V gene (reference sequence).

This chain uses TRBV19 with TRBJ2-1, with TRBD2 matching 12 bases. TRBJ2-7 explains the end of the DNA better; the J call may be wrong. Germline assignment: CDR1 LNHDA and CDR2 SQIVND (reference sequence). This CDR3 has 16 residues. CDR3 DNA sequence: TGTGCCAGTAGTATTCCTACTAGCGGGGGGACCTACGAGCAGTACTTC. This gives the protein CASSIPTSGGTYEQYF.

V is TRBV6-1 and J is TRBJ2-5, with a possible D match to TRBD2 (5 bases). CDR1 is MNHNS, CDR2 SASEGT, per germline. V was cut by 4 bases and J by 11 bases, with 29 bases left in between. This CDR3 comprises 17 residues. In DNA form, the CDR3 reads TGTGCCAGCAGTGTAGGGCTAGGAGGCAGTGACCAAGATACGCAGTACTTC. Translated: CASSVGLGGSDQDTQYF.

This clonotype has a handful of counts. The V call is TRBV27, the J call TRBJ2-5; the match to TRBD1 covers 7 bases. Near its end, the DNA agrees better with TRBJ2-7, so the J call may be wrong. The CDR3 extends over 14 amino acids. Germline lookup yields CDR1 MNHEY and CDR2 SMNVEV (reference sequence). The CDR3 region is CASPPWTGPYEQYF. Written as DNA, the CDR3 is TGTGCCAGCCCTCCGTGGACAGGTCCATACGAGCAGTACTTC.

By sample fraction, this clonotype is large. The chain carries TRBV6-1 and TRBJ2-3; 8 nucleotides agree with TRBD2. Germline V gives CDR1 MNHNS, CDR2 SASEGT. CDR3 length equals 17 residues. With 6 bases clipped from V and 2 bases from J, the junction kept 13 bases outside the gene matches. In DNA form, the CDR3 reads TGTGCCAGCAGGACGGGACTAGGGTGGGACTACACAGATACGCAGTATTTT. Amino acids: CASRTGLGWDYTDTQYF.